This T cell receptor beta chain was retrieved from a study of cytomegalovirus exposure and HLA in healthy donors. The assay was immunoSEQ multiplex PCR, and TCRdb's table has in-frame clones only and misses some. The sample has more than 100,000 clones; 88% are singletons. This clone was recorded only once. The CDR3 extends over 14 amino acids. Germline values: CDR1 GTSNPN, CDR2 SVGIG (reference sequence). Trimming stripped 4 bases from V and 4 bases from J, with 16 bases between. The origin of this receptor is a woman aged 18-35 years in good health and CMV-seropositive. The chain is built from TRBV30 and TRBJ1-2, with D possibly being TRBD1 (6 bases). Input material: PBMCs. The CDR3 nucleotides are TGTGCCTGGAATGAGGACAGTTTGAGCTATGGCTACACCTTC. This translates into CAWNEDSLSYGYTF.